The T cell receptor (beta chain) under discussion was sequenced for a study of T cells after yellow fever vaccination. The wider study: The SMART-Seq v4 Ultra Low Input method served to prepare the low-cell-number fractions. Study outcomes and limitations: Contaminating bulk clonotypes could be abundant in FACS-sorted repertoires. Reappearance after the booster was observed for most primary-vaccination clones (96% CD4, around 90% CD8).

There are a few counts of this clonotype. Antigen specificity is unknown. Trimming removed 8 bases from V and 0 bases from J, with 7 bases in between. This CDR3 spans 13 amino acids. CDR1 and CDR2 from the germline V gene are MDHEN and SYDVKM. Template switching by 5'RACE produced TCR cDNA, adding a universal primer site and UMIs. Using its own MiXCR run on the 5' RACE reads, TCRdb lists one record per CDR3 protein. This table has hundreds of thousands of distinct CDR3 sequences, about 8.7% appearing once. This sample comprised PBMCs, obtained on the day of the first yellow fever vaccination. The TCR was taken from a man aged 18-30 years who received the YFV17D yellow fever vaccine. The chain joins TRBV28 to TRBJ2-2, with D possibly TRBD1 on 5 matching bases. The CDR3 region has the DNA TGTGCCAGCGGACACCCGAACACCGGGGAGCTGTTTTTT. It yields the protein CASGHPNTGELFF. The variable domain in full, with the rest retrieved from reference TRBV28 and TRBJ2-2, is DVKVTQSSRYLVKRTGEKVFLECVQDMDHENMFWYRQDPGLGLRLIYFSYDVKMKEKGDIPEGYSVSREKKERFSLILESASTNQTSMYLCASGHPNTGELFFGEGSRLTVL.